This section outlines one T cell receptor beta chain sequence together with its context. V dropped 6 bases and J dropped 4 bases, with 10 bases sitting between them. The CDR3 totals 13 residues. CDR1 and CDR2 from the germline V gene are SNHLY and FYNNEI. These data originate in a study of control samples from healthy donors and cancer patients. Clones were read by immunoSEQ multiplex PCR, and TCRdb kept only the in-frame ones, dropping some. The data hold 150,000 or so clones, with about 94% observed a single time. Sample: blood. This TCR derives from a man in his forties in good health. The rearrangement uses TRBV2 and TRBJ2-4; D unclear. DNA of the CDR3: TGTGCCAGCAGAGAGGAGACAAAAAACATTCAGTACTTC. As protein: CASREETKNIQYF.